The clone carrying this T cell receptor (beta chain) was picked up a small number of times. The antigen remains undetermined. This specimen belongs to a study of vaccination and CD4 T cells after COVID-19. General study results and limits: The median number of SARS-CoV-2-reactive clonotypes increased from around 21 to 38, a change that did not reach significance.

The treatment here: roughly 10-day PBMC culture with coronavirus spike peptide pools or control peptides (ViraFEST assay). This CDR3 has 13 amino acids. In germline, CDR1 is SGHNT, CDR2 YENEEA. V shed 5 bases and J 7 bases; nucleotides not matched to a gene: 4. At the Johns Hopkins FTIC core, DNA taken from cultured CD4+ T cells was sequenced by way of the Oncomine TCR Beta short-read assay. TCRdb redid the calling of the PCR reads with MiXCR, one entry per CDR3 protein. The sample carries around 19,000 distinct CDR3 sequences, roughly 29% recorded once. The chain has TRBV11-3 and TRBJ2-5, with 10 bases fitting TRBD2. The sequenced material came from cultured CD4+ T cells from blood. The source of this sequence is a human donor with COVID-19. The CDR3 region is CASSPQRGGTQYF. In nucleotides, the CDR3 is TGTGCCAGCAGCCCTCAGCGGGGGGGGACCCAGTACTTC.